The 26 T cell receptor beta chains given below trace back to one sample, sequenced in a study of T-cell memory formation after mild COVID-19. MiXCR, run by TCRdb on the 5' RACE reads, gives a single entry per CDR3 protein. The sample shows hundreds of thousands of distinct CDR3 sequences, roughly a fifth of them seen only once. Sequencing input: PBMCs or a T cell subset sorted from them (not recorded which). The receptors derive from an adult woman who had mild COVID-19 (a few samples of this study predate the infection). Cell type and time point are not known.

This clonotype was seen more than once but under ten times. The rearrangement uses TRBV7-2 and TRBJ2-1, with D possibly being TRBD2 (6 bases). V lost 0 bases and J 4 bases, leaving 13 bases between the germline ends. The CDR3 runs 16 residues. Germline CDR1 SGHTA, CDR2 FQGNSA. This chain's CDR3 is CASSLAFGSGYNEQFF. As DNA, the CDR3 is TGTGCCAGCAGCTTAGCTTTTGGAAGCGGGTACAATGAGCAGTTCTTC.

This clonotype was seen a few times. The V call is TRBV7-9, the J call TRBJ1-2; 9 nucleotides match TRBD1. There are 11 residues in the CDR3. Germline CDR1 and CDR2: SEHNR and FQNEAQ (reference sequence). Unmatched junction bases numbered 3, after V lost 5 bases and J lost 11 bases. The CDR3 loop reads CASSPDRGYTF. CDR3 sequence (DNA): TGTGCCAGCAGCCCGGACAGGGGATACACCTTC.

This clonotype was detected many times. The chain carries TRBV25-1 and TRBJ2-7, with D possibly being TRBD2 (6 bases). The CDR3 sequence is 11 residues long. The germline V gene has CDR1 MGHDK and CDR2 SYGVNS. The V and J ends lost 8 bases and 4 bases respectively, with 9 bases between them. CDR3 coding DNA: TGTGCCAGCGGGACTGGTTACGAGCAGTACTTC. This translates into CASGTGYEQYF.

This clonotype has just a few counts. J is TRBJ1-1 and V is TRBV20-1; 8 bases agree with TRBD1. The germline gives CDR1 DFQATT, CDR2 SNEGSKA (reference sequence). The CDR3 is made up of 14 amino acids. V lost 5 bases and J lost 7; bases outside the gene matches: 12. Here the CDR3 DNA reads TGCAGTGCTCCCTCCTGGCAGGGGGCAGATGAAGCTTTCTTT. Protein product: CSAPSWQGADEAFF.

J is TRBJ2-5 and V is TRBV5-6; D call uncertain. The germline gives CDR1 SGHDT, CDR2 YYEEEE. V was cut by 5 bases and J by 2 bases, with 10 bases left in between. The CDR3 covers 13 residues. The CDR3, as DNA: TGTGCCAGCAGAGTGGGGAATCAAGAGACCCAGTACTTC. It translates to CASRVGNQETQYF.

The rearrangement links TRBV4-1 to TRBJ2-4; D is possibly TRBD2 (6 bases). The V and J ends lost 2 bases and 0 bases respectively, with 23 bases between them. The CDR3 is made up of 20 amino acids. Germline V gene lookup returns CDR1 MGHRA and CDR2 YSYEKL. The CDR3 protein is CASSQFSVKRVGLAKNIQYF. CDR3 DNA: TGCGCCAGCAGCCAATTTAGCGTTAAGCGGGTTGGACTAGCCAAAAACATTCAGTACTTC.

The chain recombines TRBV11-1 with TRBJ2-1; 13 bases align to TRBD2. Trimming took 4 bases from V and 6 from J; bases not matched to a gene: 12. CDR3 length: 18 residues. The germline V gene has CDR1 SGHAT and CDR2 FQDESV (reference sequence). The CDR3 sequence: CASSYRFPRTSGGNEQFF. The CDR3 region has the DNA TGTGCCAGCAGCTACCGATTCCCAAGGACTAGCGGGGGCAATGAGCAGTTCTTC.

The CDR3 nucleotides are TGTGCCAGCAGCACGACTAGCGGGAGGACAACAGATACGCAGTATTTT. Translation: CASSTTSGRTTDTQYF. The chain has TRBV7-9 and TRBJ2-3, with TRBD2 matching 13 bases. Germline CDR1 and CDR2: SEHNR and FQNEAQ (reference sequence). The CDR3 runs to 16 residues. V was pared by 5 bases and J by 3 bases, with 5 bases of the junction left unmatched.

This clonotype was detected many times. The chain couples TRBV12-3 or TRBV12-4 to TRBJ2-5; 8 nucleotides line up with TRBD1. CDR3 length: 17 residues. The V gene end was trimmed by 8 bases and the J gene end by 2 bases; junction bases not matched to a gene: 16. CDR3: CASSPWGRGQFQETQYF. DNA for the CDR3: TGTGCCAGCTCTCCATGGGGCAGGGGGCAGTTTCAAGAGACCCAGTACTTC.

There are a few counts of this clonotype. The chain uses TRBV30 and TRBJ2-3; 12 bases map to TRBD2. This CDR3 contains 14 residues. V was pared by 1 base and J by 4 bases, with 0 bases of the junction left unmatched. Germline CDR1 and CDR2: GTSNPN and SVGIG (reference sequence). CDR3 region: CAWSGTSGADTQYF. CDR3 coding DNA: TGTGCCTGGAGTGGGACTAGCGGGGCAGATACGCAGTATTTT.

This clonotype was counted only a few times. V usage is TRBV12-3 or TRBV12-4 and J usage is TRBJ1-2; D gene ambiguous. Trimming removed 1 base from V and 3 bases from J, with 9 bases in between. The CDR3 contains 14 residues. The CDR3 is CASSLGGWYYGYTF. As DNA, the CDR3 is TGTGCCAGCAGTTTAGGGGGATGGTACTATGGCTACACCTTC.

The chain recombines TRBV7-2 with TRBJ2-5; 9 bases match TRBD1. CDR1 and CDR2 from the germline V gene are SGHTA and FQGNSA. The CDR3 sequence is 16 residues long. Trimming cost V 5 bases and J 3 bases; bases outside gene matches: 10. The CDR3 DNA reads TGTGCCAGCAGCAAGCACCCGGGACAGGGAAAAGAGACCCAGTACTTC. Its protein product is CASSKHPGQGKETQYF.

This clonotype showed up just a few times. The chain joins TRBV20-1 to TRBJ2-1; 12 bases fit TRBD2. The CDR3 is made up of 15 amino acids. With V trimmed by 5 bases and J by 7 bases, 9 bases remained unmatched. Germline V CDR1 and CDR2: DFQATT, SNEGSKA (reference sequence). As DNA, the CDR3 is TGCAGTGCTTTCGTACTAGCGGGGGGCCGAAATGAGCAGTTCTTC. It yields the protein CSAFVLAGGRNEQFF.

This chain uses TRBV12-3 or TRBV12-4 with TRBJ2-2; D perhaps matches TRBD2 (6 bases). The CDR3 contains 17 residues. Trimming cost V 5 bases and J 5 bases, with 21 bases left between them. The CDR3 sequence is CASSPYLTRVWTGELFF. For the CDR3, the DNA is TGTGCCAGCAGTCCATACTTGACTAGGGTCTGGACCGGGGAGCTGTTTTTT.

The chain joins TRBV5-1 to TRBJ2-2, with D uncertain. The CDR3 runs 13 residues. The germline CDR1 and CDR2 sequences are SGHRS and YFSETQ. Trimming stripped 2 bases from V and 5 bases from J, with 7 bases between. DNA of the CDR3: TGCGCCAGCAGCTTTTTTGGAACCGGGGAGCTGTTTTTT. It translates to CASSFFGTGELFF.

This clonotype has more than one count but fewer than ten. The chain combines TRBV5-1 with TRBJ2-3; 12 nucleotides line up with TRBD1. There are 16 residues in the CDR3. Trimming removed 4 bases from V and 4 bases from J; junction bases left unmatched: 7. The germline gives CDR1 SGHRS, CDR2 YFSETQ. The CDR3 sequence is CASSQAGTGGADTQYF. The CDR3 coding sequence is TGCGCCAGCAGCCAGGCCGGGACAGGGGGCGCAGATACGCAGTATTTT.

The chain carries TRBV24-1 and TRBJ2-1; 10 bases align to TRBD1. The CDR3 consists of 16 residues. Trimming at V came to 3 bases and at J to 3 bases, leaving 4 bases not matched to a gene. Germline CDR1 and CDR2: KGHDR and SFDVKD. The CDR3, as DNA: TGTGCCACCAGTGATCCGACAGGGGGCTACTACAATGAGCAGTTCTTC. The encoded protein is CATSDPTGGYYNEQFF.

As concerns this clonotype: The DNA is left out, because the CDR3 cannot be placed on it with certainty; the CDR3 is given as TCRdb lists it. CDR3: CASSFLAGGTVGGELFF. The genes are TRBV27 and TRBJ2-2; whether TRBD1, the table's D call, matches the DNA was not checked. From germline, CDR1 is MNHEY and CDR2 SMNVEV (reference sequence). Termini included, the CDR3 measures 17 amino acids.

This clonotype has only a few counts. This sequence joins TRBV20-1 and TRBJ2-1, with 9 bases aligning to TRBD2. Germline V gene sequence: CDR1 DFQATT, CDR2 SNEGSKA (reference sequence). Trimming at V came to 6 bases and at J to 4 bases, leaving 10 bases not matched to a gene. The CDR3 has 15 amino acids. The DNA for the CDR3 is TGCAGTGCCAACCGGGCTAGCGGGACTTACAATGAGCAGTTCTTC. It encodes CSANRASGTYNEQFF.

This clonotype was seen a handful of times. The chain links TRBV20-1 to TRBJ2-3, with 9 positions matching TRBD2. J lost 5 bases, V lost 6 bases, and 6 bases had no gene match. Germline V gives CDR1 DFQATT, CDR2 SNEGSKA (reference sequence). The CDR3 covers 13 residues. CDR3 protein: CSALAGQGDTQYF. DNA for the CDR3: TGCAGTGCACTAGCGGGTCAGGGAGATACGCAGTATTTT.

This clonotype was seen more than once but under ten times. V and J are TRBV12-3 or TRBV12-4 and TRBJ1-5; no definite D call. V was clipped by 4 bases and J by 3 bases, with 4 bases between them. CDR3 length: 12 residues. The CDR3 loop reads CASSSDNQPQHF. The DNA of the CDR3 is TGTGCCAGCAGTTCCGACAATCAGCCCCAGCATTTT.

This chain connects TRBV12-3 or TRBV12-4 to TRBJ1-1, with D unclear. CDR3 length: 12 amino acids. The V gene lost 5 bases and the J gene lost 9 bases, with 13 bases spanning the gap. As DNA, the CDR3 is TGTGCCAGCAGTCCAACAGCAAATAAAGCTTTCTTT. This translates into CASSPTANKAFF.

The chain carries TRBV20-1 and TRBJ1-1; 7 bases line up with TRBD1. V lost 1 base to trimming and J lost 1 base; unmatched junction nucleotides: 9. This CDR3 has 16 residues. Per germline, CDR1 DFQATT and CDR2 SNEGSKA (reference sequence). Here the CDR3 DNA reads TGCAGTGCTAGAGTATATCCGACAGGGAGGAACACTGAAGCTTTCTTT. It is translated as CSARVYPTGRNTEAFF.

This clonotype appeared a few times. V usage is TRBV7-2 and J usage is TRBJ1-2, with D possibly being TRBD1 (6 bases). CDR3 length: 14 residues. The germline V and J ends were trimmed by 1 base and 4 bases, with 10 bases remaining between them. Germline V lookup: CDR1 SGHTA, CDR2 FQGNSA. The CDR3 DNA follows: TGTGCCAGCAGCTTAGGAGGGGGGATCTATGGCTACACCTTC. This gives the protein CASSLGGGIYGYTF.

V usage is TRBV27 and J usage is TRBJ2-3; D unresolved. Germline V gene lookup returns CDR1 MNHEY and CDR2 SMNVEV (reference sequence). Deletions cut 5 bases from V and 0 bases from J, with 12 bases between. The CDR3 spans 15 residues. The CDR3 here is CASSPSPDSTDTQYF. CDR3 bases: TGTGCCAGCAGTCCATCGCCCGACAGCACAGATACGCAGTATTTT.

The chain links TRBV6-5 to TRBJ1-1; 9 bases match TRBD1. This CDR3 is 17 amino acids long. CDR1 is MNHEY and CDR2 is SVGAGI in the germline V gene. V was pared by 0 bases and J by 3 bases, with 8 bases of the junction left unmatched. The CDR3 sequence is CASSYSGQGHRHTEAFF. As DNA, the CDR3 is TGTGCCAGCAGTTACTCGGGACAGGGACATCGGCACACTGAAGCTTTCTTT.